This paragraph covers one T cell receptor beta chain sequence. Trimming shortened V by 2 bases and J by 7 bases, and 7 bases separated the two germline ends. Looked up from germline, CDR1 is SGHKS and CDR2 is YYEKEE (reference sequence). This CDR3 has 12 residues. Assay used: immunoSEQ multiplex PCR; TCRdb lists only in-frame clones, some missing. This table holds about 55,000 clones, approximately 80% found once. These data are taken from a study of OX40 agonist ivuxolimab in advanced cancers. Background on the study: Three patients got partial responses; one had hepatocellular carcinoma and two had cutaneous melanoma.

The sequence was obtained from an adult with an advanced solid tumor such as melanoma, head and neck, liver or kidney cancer. The chain is built from TRBV5-5 and TRBJ2-1; D not resolved. The material was CD4+ or CD8+ T cells sorted from blood, obtained in a trial of the OX40 agonist ivuxolimab. The DNA for the CDR3 is TGTGCCAGCAGCTTCCCGCTGAATGAGCAGTTCTTC. Its protein is CASSFPLNEQFF.